The clone carrying this T cell receptor (beta chain) has just one count. Its antigen is unidentified. J was trimmed by 6 bases and V by 7 bases; bases with no gene match: 2. The CDR3 extends over 14 amino acids. From germline, CDR1 is MNHEY and CDR2 SVGAGI. The sample belongs to a study of OX40 agonist ivuxolimab in advanced cancers. The study's findings and limits: CD4+ and CD8+ blood T cells expanded clonally by week 6 at 0.1 to 3.0 mg/kg.

Profiling relied on immunoSEQ multiplex PCR, and the TCRdb table lists in-frame clones only, not all of them. The table lists tens of thousands of clones, roughly 84% of them singletons. This sequence originates from an adult with an advanced solid tumor such as melanoma, head and neck, liver or kidney cancer. The specimen was CD4+ or CD8+ T cells sorted from blood, collected in a trial of the OX40 agonist ivuxolimab. This chain connects TRBV6-5 to TRBJ2-2, with TRBD2 identical over 13 bases. The CDR3 DNA sequence: TGTGCCAGCACCGGACTAGCGGGGGCCGGGGAGCTGTTTTTT. This sequence encodes CASTGLAGAGELFF.